These 10 T cell receptor beta chains came from one sample sequenced in a study of the immune and genomic landscape of osteosarcoma. Clones were read by immunoSEQ multiplex PCR, and TCRdb kept only the in-frame ones, dropping some. The table shows about 10,000 clones, with approximately 64% occurring only once. Primary, local recurrence and metastasis osteosarcoma tumors were taken after treatment from poor-prognosis patients. The specimen sequenced was osteosarcoma tumor tissue from the lung. The receptor source for this set is a human donor with osteosarcoma.

The count of this clone is one. The chain carries TRBV6-1 and TRBJ2-7; TRBD2 aligns across 10 bases. Germline trimming cut 6 bases from V and 4 bases from J; bases unmatched to any gene: 6. Germline-derived CDR1 and CDR2 are MNHNS and SASEGT. The CDR3 is made up of 14 amino acids. The CDR3 DNA reads as TGTGCCAGCAGCCCAGCGGGAGGGCCTTACGAGCAGTACTTC. This gives the protein CASSPAGGPYEQYF.

The chain has TRBV28 and TRBJ2-5; D gene unclear. CDR1 is MDHEN, CDR2 SYDVKM, per germline. The V gene lost 5 bases and the J gene lost 3 bases, with 10 bases spanning the gap. The CDR3 is made up of 13 amino acids. CDR3 sequence (DNA): TGTGCCAGCAGTCGTGGATTAGAAGAGACCCAGTACTTC. It encodes CASSRGLEETQYF.

This clone was observed a handful of times. The same CDR3 also results from other DNA sequences found in this sample. V usage is TRBV7-6 and J usage is TRBJ1-6; perhaps TRBD1 as D (6 bases). In germline, CDR1 is SGHVS, CDR2 FNYEAQ. The CDR3 spans 14 residues. V gave up 4 bases and J gave up 7 bases, with 11 bases separating them. The CDR3, as DNA: TGTGCCAGCAGCTCGGACAGAGGCAATTCACCCCTCCACTTT. Protein sequence: CASSSDRGNSPLHF.

V and J are TRBV29-1 and TRBJ1-2, with TRBD1 matching over 8 bases. The V gene's germline CDR1 is SQVTM and CDR2 ANQGSEA. V lost 7 bases, J lost 3 bases, and 4 bases stayed unmatched. This CDR3 comprises 12 residues. CDR3 loop: CSGVQGDYGYTF. CDR3 DNA sequence: TGCAGCGGGGTACAGGGGGACTATGGCTACACCTTC.

This clone appeared a single time. This sequence joins TRBV6-5 and TRBJ2-7, with D possibly matching TRBD1 (6 bases). Germline V lookup: CDR1 MNHEY, CDR2 SVGAGI. This CDR3 spans 13 amino acids. Trimming cost V 7 bases and J 5 bases, with 15 bases left between them. The CDR3 DNA is TGTGCCAGCACTAAACAGGGTTTACACGAGCAGTACTTC. It codes for CASTKQGLHEQYF.

This rearrangement joins TRBV5-1 to TRBJ1-2; TRBD1 aligns across 7 bases. Germline CDR1 and CDR2: SGHRS and YFSETQ. The V gene end was trimmed by 0 bases and the J gene end by 6 bases; junction bases not matched to a gene: 5. This CDR3 has 14 amino acids. The CDR3 loop reads CASSLEGQAHGYTF. CDR3 in DNA: TGCGCCAGCAGCTTGGAAGGACAGGCTCATGGCTACACCTTC.

The chain joins TRBV11-2 to TRBJ2-7; 9 bases align to TRBD1. J was trimmed by 3 bases and V by 0 bases; bases with no gene match: 3. From germline, CDR1 is SGHAT and CDR2 FQNNGV. The CDR3 consists of 15 residues. The CDR3 DNA sequence: TGTGCCAGCAGCTTAGACGGGACAGGGTTCTACGAGCAGTACTTC. Amino acids: CASSLDGTGFYEQYF.

The genes are TRBV19 and TRBJ1-2; D perhaps matches TRBD1 (6 bases). CDR1 is LNHDA and CDR2 is SQIVND in the germline V gene (reference sequence). The CDR3 is 14 amino acids. With 6 bases removed from V and 4 bases from J, the gap between germline ends came to 15 bases. The CDR3 DNA is TGTGCCAGTAGCCCTACGGGGGGGCCCTATGGCTACACCTTC. This translates into CASSPTGGPYGYTF.

This clone is a singleton in its sample. This chain joins TRBV5-1 and TRBJ1-2, with a possible D match to TRBD1 (6 bases). The CDR3 is made up of 14 amino acids. Trimming cost V 4 bases and J 0 bases, with 10 bases left between them. Germline V gene lookup returns CDR1 SGHRS and CDR2 YFSETQ. The CDR3 region is CASSENRANYGYTF. CDR3 nucleotide sequence: TGCGCCAGCAGCGAAAACAGGGCTAACTATGGCTACACCTTC.

This chain joins TRBV4-2 and TRBJ2-1; perhaps TRBD2 as D (5 bases). The CDR3 runs 15 residues. V was pared by 0 bases and J by 4 bases, with 10 bases between. CDR1 is LGHNA and CDR2 is YNFKEQ in the germline V gene. The CDR3, as DNA: TGTGCCAGCAGCCAAGAAGCGGTCGGGTACAATGAGCAGTTCTTC. Translation: CASSQEAVGYNEQFF.